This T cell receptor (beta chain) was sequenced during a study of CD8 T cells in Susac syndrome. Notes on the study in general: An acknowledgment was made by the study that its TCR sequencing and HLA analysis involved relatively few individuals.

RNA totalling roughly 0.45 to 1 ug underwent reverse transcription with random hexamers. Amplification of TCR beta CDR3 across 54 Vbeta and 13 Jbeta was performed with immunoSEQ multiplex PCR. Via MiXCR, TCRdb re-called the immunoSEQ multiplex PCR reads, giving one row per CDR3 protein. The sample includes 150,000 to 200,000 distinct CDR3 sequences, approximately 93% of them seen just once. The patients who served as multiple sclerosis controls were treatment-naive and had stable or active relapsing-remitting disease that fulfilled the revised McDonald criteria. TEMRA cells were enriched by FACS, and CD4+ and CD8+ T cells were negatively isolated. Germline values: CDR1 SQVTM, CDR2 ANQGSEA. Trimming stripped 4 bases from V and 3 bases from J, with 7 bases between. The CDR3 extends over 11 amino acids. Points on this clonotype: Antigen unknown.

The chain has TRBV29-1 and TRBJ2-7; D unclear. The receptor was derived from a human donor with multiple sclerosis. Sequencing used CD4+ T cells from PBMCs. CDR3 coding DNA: TGCAGCGTTGTTTCAGGCTACGAGCAGTACTTC. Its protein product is CSVVSGYEQYF.